The clone carrying this T cell receptor (beta chain) has only a few counts. Its cognate antigen is unknown. TCRdb reanalysed the RT-PCR reads using MiXCR and keeps one entry per CDR3 protein. The sample has roughly 760,000 distinct CDR3 sequences, about 20% seen once. V dropped 2 bases and J dropped 5 bases, with 10 bases sitting between them. Germline V CDR1 and CDR2: SGHKS, YYEKEE (reference sequence). CDR3 size: 13 residues. This sample stems from a study of response to subunit inactivated influenza vaccine. General observations from the study: Only a handful of new T cells, the authors suggested, are recruited with each seasonal influenza vaccination.

This specimen consisted of PBMCs from blood, obtained approximately 5 days after vaccination. The receptor's source is a man in his fifties or sixties who received an inactivated influenza vaccine. This chain joins TRBV5-5 and TRBJ2-5; D ambiguous. The CDR3 reads CASSFVGAETQYF. The DNA for the CDR3 is TGTGCCAGCAGCTTTGTGGGCGCTGAGACCCAGTACTTC.